This T cell receptor (beta chain) was sequenced during a study of OX40 agonist ivuxolimab in advanced cancers. Baseline, cycle 4 day 1, and cycle 7 day 1 were the blood sampling points. Repertoires were generated with immunoSEQ multiplex PCR, while TCRdb's copy carries only in-frame clones and drops some. Here the sample spans about 42,000 clones, approximately 86% being singletons. Trimming pared 1 base from V and 0 bases from J, leaving 6 bases between. Germline values: CDR1 SEHNR, CDR2 FQNEAQ (reference sequence). This CDR3 has 14 residues. The chain recombines TRBV7-9 with TRBJ1-1, with D possibly being TRBD1 (6 bases). This receptor was identified in an adult with an advanced solid tumor such as melanoma, head and neck, liver or kidney cancer. The sample here was CD4+ or CD8+ T cells sorted from blood, taken in a trial of the OX40 agonist ivuxolimab. The CDR3 sequence: CASSLGQVNTEAFF. CDR3 DNA: TGTGCCAGCAGCTTAGGACAGGTGAACACTGAAGCTTTCTTT. Using reference TRBV7-9 and TRBJ1-1 for the parts outside the CDR3, the full variable domain is DTGVSQNPRHKITKRGQNVTFRCDPISEHNRLYWYRQTLGQGPEFLTYFQNEAQLEKSRLLSDRFSAERPKGSFSTLEIQRTEQGDSAMYLCASSLGQVNTEAFFGQGTRLTVV.